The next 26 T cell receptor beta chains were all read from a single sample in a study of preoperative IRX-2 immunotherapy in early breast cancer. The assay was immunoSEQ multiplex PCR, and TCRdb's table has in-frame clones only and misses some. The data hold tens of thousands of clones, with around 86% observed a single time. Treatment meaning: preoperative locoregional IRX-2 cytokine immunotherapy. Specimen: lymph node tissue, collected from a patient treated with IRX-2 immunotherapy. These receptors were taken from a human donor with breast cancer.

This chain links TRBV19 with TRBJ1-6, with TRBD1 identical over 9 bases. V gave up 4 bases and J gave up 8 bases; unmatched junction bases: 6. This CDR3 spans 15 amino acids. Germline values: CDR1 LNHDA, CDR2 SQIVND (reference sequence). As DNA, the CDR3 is TGTGCCAGTAGTAGGGGGGACAGGGTCTATTCACCCCTCCACTTT. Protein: CASSRGDRVYSPLHF.

For the CDR3, the DNA is TGTGCCATCAGAGGGACCGCTAACACTGAAGCTTTCTTT. Translation gives CAIRGTANTEAFF. The chain has TRBV6-8 and TRBJ1-1; D is possibly TRBD1 (5 bases). Trimming pared 10 bases from V and 2 bases from J, leaving 14 bases between. This CDR3 contains 13 residues. CDR1 and CDR2 (germline): MNHGY, SAAAGT.

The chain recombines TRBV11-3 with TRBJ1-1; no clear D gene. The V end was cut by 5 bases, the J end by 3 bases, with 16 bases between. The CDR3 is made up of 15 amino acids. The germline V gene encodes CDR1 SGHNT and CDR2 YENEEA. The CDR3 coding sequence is TGTGCCAGCAGCCCTAGACCGGGAGTTGACACTGAAGCTTTCTTT. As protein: CASSPRPGVDTEAFF.

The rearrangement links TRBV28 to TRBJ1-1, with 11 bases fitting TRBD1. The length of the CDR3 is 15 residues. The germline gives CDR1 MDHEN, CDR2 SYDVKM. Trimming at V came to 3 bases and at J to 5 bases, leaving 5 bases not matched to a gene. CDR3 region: CASSFPGTGGTEAFF. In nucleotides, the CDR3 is TGTGCCAGCAGTTTCCCTGGGACAGGGGGAACTGAAGCTTTCTTT.

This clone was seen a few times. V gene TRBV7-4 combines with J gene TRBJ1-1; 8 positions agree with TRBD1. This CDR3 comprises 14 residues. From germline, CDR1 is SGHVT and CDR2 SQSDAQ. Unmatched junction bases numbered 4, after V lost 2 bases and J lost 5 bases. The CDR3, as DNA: TGTGCCAGCAGCTTATCTGGACAGGGAACTGAAGCTTTCTTT. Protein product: CASSLSGQGTEAFF.

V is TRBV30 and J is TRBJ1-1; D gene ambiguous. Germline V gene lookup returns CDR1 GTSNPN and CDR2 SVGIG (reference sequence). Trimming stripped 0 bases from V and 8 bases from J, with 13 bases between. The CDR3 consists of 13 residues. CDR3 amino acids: CAWSVRGRGEAFF. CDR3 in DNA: TGTGCCTGGAGTGTACGGGGTCGAGGGGAAGCTTTCTTT. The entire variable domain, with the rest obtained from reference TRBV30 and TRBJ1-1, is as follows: SQTIHQWPATLVQPVGSPLSLECTVEGTSNPNLYWYRQAAGRGLQLLFYSVGIGQISSEVPQNLSASRPQDRQFILSSKKLLLSDSGFYLCAWSVRGRGEAFFGQGTRLTVV.

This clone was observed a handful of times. The CDR3 nucleotides read TGTGCCAGCAGACTACAGGGGGCTATGTATGAAAAACTGTTTTTT. Translated, it gives CASRLQGAMYEKLFF. This chain joins TRBV6-8 and TRBJ1-4; TRBD1 aligns across 9 bases. V was pared by 6 bases and J by 6 bases, with 8 bases of the junction left unmatched. The germline V gene has CDR1 MNHGY and CDR2 SAAAGT. The CDR3 runs to 15 residues.

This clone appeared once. The CDR3 loop is CASSDGGLRETQYF. The CDR3 DNA reads as TGTGCCAGTTCGGACGGGGGGTTGCGAGAGACCCAGTACTTC. The chain is built from TRBV7-5 and TRBJ2-5; TRBD2 was called by the table and not checked on the DNA. TRBV7-5 is reported as a pseudogene. The CDR3 totals 14 residues.

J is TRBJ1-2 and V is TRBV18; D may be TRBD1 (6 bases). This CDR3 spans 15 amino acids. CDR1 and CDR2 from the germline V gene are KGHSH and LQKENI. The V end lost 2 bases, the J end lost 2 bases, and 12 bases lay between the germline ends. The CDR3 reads CASSPNGGVNYGYTF. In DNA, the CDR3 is TGTGCCAGCTCACCAAATGGGGGCGTGAACTATGGCTACACCTTC.

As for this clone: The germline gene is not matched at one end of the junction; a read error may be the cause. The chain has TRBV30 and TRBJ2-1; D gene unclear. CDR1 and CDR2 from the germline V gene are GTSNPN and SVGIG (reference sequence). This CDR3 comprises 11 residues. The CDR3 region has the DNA TGTACCTGGAGAAGAACTGATGAGCAGTTCTTC. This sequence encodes CTWRRTDEQFF.

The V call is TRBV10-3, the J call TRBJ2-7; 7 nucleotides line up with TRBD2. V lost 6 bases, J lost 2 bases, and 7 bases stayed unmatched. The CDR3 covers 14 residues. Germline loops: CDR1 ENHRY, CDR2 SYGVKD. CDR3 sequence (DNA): TGTGCCATCAGCGCCAGAGGACTAGCCTACGAGCAGTACTTC. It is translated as CAISARGLAYEQYF.

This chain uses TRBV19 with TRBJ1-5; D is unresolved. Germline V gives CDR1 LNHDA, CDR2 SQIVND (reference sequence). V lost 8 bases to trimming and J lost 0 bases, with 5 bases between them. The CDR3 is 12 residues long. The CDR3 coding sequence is TGTGCCAGTCGAGATAGCAATCAGCCCCAGCATTTT. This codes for CASRDSNQPQHF.

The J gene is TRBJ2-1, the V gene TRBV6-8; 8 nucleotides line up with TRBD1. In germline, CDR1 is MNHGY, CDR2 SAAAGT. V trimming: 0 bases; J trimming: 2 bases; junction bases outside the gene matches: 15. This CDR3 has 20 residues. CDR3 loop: CASSYSHSSDRAYTYNEQFF. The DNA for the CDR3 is TGTGCCAGCAGTTACTCCCACTCCTCGGACAGGGCATATACCTACAATGAGCAGTTCTTC.

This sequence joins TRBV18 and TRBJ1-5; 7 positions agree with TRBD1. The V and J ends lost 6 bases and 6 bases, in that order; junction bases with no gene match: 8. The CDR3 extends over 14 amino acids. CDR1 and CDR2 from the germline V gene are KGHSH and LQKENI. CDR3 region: CASSQGQTGQPQHF. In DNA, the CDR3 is TGTGCCAGCTCCCAGGGACAGACGGGTCAGCCCCAGCATTTT.

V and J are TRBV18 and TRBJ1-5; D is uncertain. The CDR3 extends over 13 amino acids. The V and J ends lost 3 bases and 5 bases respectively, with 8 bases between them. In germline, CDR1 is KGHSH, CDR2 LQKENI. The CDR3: CASSPELDQPQHF. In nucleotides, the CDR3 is TGTGCCAGCTCACCGGAGCTCGATCAGCCCCAGCATTTT.

In DNA form, the CDR3 reads TGTGCCAGTAGTGCCCAGACAGGGAACTATGGCTACACCTTC. Translated, it gives CASSAQTGNYGYTF. The chain has TRBV19 and TRBJ1-2, with 7 bases lining up with TRBD1. This CDR3 comprises 14 residues. Germline assignment: CDR1 LNHDA and CDR2 SQIVND (reference sequence). Germline trimming cut 5 bases from V and 2 bases from J; bases unmatched to any gene: 5. The full variable domain, with the rest looked up from reference TRBV19 and TRBJ1-2, is DGGITQSPKYLFRKEGQNVTLSCEQNLNHDAMYWYRQDPGQGLRLIYYSQIVNDFQKGDIAEGYSVSREKKESFPLTVTSAQKNPTAFYLCASSAQTGNYGYTFGSGTRLTVV.

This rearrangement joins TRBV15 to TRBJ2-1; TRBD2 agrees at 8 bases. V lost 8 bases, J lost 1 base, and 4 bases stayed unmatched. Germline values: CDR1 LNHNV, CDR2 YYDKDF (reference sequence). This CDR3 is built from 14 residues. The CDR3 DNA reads TGTGCCACCGGAGCGGGAGCTTCCTACAATGAGCAGTTCTTC. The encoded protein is CATGAGASYNEQFF.

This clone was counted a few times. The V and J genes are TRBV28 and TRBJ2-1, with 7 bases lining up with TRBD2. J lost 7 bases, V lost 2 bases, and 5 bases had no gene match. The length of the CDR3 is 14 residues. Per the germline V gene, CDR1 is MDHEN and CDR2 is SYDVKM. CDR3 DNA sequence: TGTGCCAGCAGTTTAGCGGGAGAAAGGAATGAGCAGTTCTTC. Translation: CASSLAGERNEQFF.

The CDR3 loop is CASSSPDGSTDTQYF. CDR3 DNA: TGTGCCAGCAGCTCCCCCGACGGGAGCACAGATACGCAGTATTTT. The V and J genes are TRBV11-3 and TRBJ2-3; D not resolved. V was cut by 4 bases and J by 0 bases, with 11 bases left in between. Germline loops: CDR1 SGHNT, CDR2 YENEEA. This CDR3 spans 15 amino acids.

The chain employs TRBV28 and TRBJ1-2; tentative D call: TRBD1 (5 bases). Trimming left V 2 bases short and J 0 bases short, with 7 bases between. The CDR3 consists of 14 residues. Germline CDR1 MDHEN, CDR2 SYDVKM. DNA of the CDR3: TGTGCCAGCAGTTTAGCGGGGGCTAACTATGGCTACACCTTC. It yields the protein CASSLAGANYGYTF.

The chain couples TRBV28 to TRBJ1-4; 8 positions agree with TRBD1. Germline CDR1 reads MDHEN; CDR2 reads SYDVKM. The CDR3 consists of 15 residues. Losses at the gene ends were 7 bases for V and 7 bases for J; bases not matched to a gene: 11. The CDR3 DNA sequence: TGTGCCAGCAAGGGGCAGGGGGCAATGACTGAAAAACTGTTTTTT. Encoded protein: CASKGQGAMTEKLFF.

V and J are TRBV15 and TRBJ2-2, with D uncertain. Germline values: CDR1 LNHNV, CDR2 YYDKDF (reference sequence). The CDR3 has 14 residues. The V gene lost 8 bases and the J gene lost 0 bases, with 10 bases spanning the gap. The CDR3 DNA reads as TGTGCCACCCGTCGTTCCTCGAACACCGGGGAGCTGTTTTTT. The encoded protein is CATRRSSNTGELFF.

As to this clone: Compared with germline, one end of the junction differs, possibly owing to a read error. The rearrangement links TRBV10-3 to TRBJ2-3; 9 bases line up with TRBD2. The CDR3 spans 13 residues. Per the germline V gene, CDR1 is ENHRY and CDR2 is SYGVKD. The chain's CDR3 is CAITSGVTDTQYF. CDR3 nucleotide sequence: TGTGCCATCACTAGCGGGGTCACAGATACRCAGTATTTT.

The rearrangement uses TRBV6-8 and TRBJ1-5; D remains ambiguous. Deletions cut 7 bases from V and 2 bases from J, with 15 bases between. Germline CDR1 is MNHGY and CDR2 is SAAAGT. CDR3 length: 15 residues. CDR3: CASNPATVGNQPQHF. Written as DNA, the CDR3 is TGTGCCAGCAACCCCGCTACTGTGGGCAATCAGCCCCAGCATTTT.

Written as DNA, the CDR3 is TGTGCCAGCAGTTTAGGCCCAGAGACAGAGCCCAGCACAGATACGCAGTATTTT. Translating it yields CASSLGPETEPSTDTQYF. The chain has TRBV28 and TRBJ2-3, with D possibly matching TRBD1 (5 bases). Trimming left V 2 bases short and J 0 bases short, with 18 bases between. CDR3 length: 18 amino acids. CDR1 and CDR2 from the germline V gene are MDHEN and SYDVKM.

The CDR3 reads CASSPSRGRGASTDTQYF. As DNA, the CDR3 is TGTGCCAGCAGTCCCTCCAGAGGGCGGGGGGCTAGCACAGATACGCAGTATTTT. This rearrangement joins TRBV6-8 to TRBJ2-3; 8 nucleotides line up with TRBD2. Germline CDR1 MNHGY, CDR2 SAAAGT. This CDR3 has 18 residues. Trimming took 5 bases from V and 0 from J; bases not matched to a gene: 13.